This T cell receptor beta chain was obtained from a study of cytomegalovirus exposure and HLA in healthy donors. Study context: In an early release, HLA-typed donors contributed approximately 82 million unique TCR sequences. Regarding the study as a whole: A later analysis appeared to link common viral pathogens to several of the most significant clusters.

As regards this clone: Its specificity is unknown.

The PCR used 60 Vbeta and 13 Jbeta primers. This table comes from immunoSEQ multiplex PCR, and its TCRdb copy is limited to in-frame clones, with some not included. This table has 100,000 to 150,000 clones, over 75% appearing once. Healthy bone marrow donors made up the donor group. Trimming took off 6 bases at V and 11 bases at J, with 21 bases between the two ends. This CDR3 is 14 amino acids long. CDR1 and CDR2 from the germline V gene are SGHDT and YYEEEE. This sequence joins TRBV5-6 and TRBJ2-4, with D maybe TRBD1 (5 bases). This sequence was found in a man younger than 35 in good health and CMV-seropositive. The sample was PBMCs. As DNA, the CDR3 is TGTGCCAGCAATAAATGGGGCAGGCCGGTAGTTCAGTACTTC. As protein: CASNKWGRPVVQYF.